The 18 T cell receptor beta chains below come from one sample, sequenced in a study of cytotoxic CD8 clonotypes in ibrutinib-treated CLL. Data came from immunoSEQ multiplex PCR; TCRdb stores just in-frame clones and leaves some out. The repertoire holds more than 200,000 clones, with roughly 70% as singletons. Specimen: PBMCs, collected after 24 months of ibrutinib treatment. These receptors were obtained from a human donor with chronic lymphocytic leukemia.

The chain is built from TRBV28 and TRBJ2-7; D is unclear. Germline lookup yields CDR1 MDHEN and CDR2 SYDVKM. The V end lost 8 bases, the J end lost 6 bases, and 17 bases lay between the germline ends. CDR3 length: 13 amino acids. The CDR3 loop reads CASGSSTYIEQYF. The CDR3 nucleotides read TGTGCCAGCGGTAGTTCCACCTATATCGAGCAGTACTTC.

V and J are TRBV9 and TRBJ2-3; TRBD2 agrees at 9 bases. Germline CDR1 is SGDLS and CDR2 is YYNGEE. The trim removed 4 bases at V and 0 bases at J, leaving 6 bases unmatched. This CDR3 is built from 16 residues. The CDR3, as DNA: TGTGCCAGCAGCTTCCGGACTAGCGCAAGCACAGATACGCAGTATTTT. It specifies CASSFRTSASTDTQYF.

Here the CDR3 DNA reads TGTGCCAGCAGCGTGGTTGGACAGGGGACTCTTGGTGGCTACACCTTC. Its translation: CASSVVGQGTLGGYTF. The rearrangement joins TRBV9 to TRBJ1-2, with 9 bases identical to TRBD1. Germline V gene lookup returns CDR1 SGDLS and CDR2 YYNGEE. Trimming at V came to 2 bases and at J to 7 bases, leaving 12 bases not matched to a gene. CDR3 length: 16 residues.

On this clone: The junction departs from the called germline gene at one end, perhaps through a read error. The chain has TRBV7-7 and TRBJ2-1; 12 positions match TRBD2. CDR1 is SSHAT, CDR2 FNYEAQ, per germline (reference sequence). The CDR3 length is 15 residues. CDR3 amino acids: CASSHRLAGDNEQFF. The CDR3 region has the DNA TGTGCTAGCAGCCATCGACTAGCGGGAGACAATGAGCAGTTCTTC.

This chain uses TRBV30 with TRBJ2-7; D gene unclear. Germline V gives CDR1 GTSNPN, CDR2 SVGIG (reference sequence). There are 11 residues in the CDR3. V shed 0 bases and J shed 7 bases, with 7 bases lying between them. CDR3: CAWSVTREQYF. DNA of the CDR3: TGTGCCTGGAGTGTTACGCGGGAGCAGTACTTC. Supplemented by reference TRBV30 and TRBJ2-7, the full variable domain reads SQTIHQWPATLVQPVGSPLSLECTVEGTSNPNLYWYRQAAGRGLQLLFYSVGIGQISSEVPQNLSASRPQDRQFILSSKKLLLSDSGFYLCAWSVTREQYFGPGTRLTVT.

Note on this clone: A read error may produce the germline difference seen at one junction end. V is TRBV7-7 and J is TRBJ2-5, with 8 bases fitting TRBD2. Germline CDR1 and CDR2: SSHAT and FNYEAQ (reference sequence). The CDR3 loop spans 14 amino acids. The DNA of the CDR3 is TGTGCTAGCAGCCCAGGGACTAGGCAAGAGACCCAGTACTTC. Translated: CASSPGTRQETQYF.

The chain uses TRBV5-8 and TRBJ2-7; TRBD1 or TRBD2 may be the D gene (5 bases each). From germline, CDR1 is SGHTS and CDR2 YDEGEE. The ends were cut back, 1 base at V and 7 bases at J, with 15 bases in the middle. The CDR3 has 14 amino acids. The CDR3 reads CASSLWGEGREQYF. CDR3 sequence (DNA): TGTGCCAGCAGCTTGTGGGGCGAGGGACGGGAGCAGTACTTC.

The chain carries TRBV10-2 and TRBJ2-7, with 10 bases lining up with TRBD2. Germline CDR1 is WSHSY and CDR2 is SAAADI. CDR3 size: 16 residues. J gave up 7 bases and V 5 bases, and 14 bases lay outside the gene matches. CDR3 amino acids: CASSNRAGGSFGEQYF. In nucleotides, the CDR3 is TGCGCCAGCAGTAACAGAGCGGGAGGGAGCTTTGGAGAGCAGTACTTC.

V gene TRBV9 combines with J gene TRBJ2-3, with no clear D. Trimming removed 0 bases from V and 2 bases from J, with 16 bases in between. In germline, CDR1 is SGDLS, CDR2 YYNGEE. This CDR3 comprises 17 residues. CDR3 DNA sequence: TGTGCCAGCAGCGTAGCTTTAGGGTACGGAAACACAGATACGCAGTATTTT. Translation: CASSVALGYGNTDTQYF.

This clone was recorded only once. The rearrangement uses TRBV13 and TRBJ2-2, with 10 bases aligning to TRBD1. The V and J ends lost 3 bases and 4 bases, in that order; junction bases with no gene match: 11. CDR1 and CDR2 from the germline V gene are PRHDT and FYEKMQ (reference sequence). CDR3 length: 18 amino acids. The CDR3 protein is CASSFPLRDRGLTGELFF. The CDR3 nucleotides read TGTGCCAGCAGCTTTCCCCTCCGGGACAGGGGTCTCACCGGGGAGCTGTTTTTT.

With respect to this clone: One junction end disagrees with the germline gene, perhaps due to a read error. This chain joins TRBV11-3 and TRBJ2-4, with D possibly being TRBD1 or TRBD2 (6 bases each). There are 14 residues in the CDR3. Germline CDR1 and CDR2: SGHNT and YENEEA. CDR3 residues: CASSRGGTSLRPSF. The DNA of the CDR3 is TGTGCCAGCAGCCGAGGGGGGACTTCTCTACGGCCCAGCTTC. Combining the CDR3 with reference TRBV11-3 and TRBJ2-4 gives the whole variable domain EAGVVQSPRYKIIEKKQPVAFWCNPISGHNTLYWYLQNLGQGPELLIRYENEEAVDDSQLPKDRFSAERLKGVDSTLKIQPAELGDSAVYLCASSRGGTSLRPSFGAGTRLSVL.

The chain joins TRBV4-1 to TRBJ1-4, with a weak D call TRBD1 (5 bases). The CDR3 loop spans 17 amino acids. V shed 0 bases and J shed 5 bases, with 16 bases lying between them. Germline CDR1 reads MGHRA; CDR2 reads YSYEKL. The CDR3 DNA sequence: TGCGCCAGCAGCCAAGATCCTACGGGGGGTAGGAATGAAAAACTGTTTTTT. As protein: CASSQDPTGGRNEKLFF.

The CDR3 DNA follows: TGCAGCGTTGAGGTAGCCAAAAACATTCAGTACTTC. Translated, it gives CSVEVAKNIQYF. The J gene is TRBJ2-4, the V gene TRBV29-1; D gene uncertain. In germline, CDR1 is SQVTM, CDR2 ANQGSEA. The CDR3 sequence is 12 residues long. With 3 bases removed from V and 0 bases from J, the gap between germline ends came to 3 bases.

This clone was seen a few times. The DNA of the CDR3 is TGTGCCAGCAGTTACTGGAGGGGGAACGGGAGTGAGCAGTTCTTC. Its translation is CASSYWRGNGSEQFF. This chain connects TRBV6-7 to TRBJ2-1, with D perhaps matching TRBD1 or TRBD2 (6 bases each). TRBV6-7 falls under the ORF class, with uncertain function. This CDR3 contains 15 residues. Trimming removed 1 base from V and 9 bases from J, with 16 bases in between.

The chain uses TRBV28 and TRBJ2-3, with D perhaps TRBD1 (6 bases). CDR3 length: 13 residues. Germline CDR1 is MDHEN and CDR2 is SYDVKM. Trimming removed 5 bases from V and 4 bases from J, with 10 bases in between. The CDR3 nucleotides are TGTGCCAGCAGTCCCCAGGGGCCAGATACGCAGTATTTT. Amino acid sequence: CASSPQGPDTQYF.

A single count supports this clone. The chain uses TRBV19 and TRBJ2-3, with 7 bases aligning to TRBD2. V shed 7 bases, J shed 2 bases, and the junction held 6 bases outside the gene matches. Germline values: CDR1 LNHDA, CDR2 SQIVND (reference sequence). The CDR3 is 14 amino acids. The CDR3 DNA is TGTGCCAGTACCGGGAGCGGGATCACAGATACGCAGTATTTT. Residues: CASTGSGITDTQYF. The full variable domain, completed using reference TRBV19 and TRBJ2-3, is DGGITQSPKYLFRKEGQNVTLSCEQNLNHDAMYWYRQDPGQGLRLIYYSQIVNDFQKGDIAEGYSVSREKKESFPLTVTSAQKNPTAFYLCASTGSGITDTQYFGPGTRLTVL.

The V call is TRBV4-1, the J call TRBJ1-2; D unresolved. The germline gives CDR1 MGHRA, CDR2 YSYEKL. V was clipped by 3 bases and J by 5 bases, with 16 bases between them. This CDR3 region has 15 residues. CDR3 sequence: CASSQEGETTYGYTF. CDR3 nucleotides: TGCGCCAGCAGCCAGGAAGGAGAGACCACATATGGCTACACCTTC.

This clone was counted at least ten times. The V and J genes are TRBV2 and TRBJ1-5; no reliable D call. The V gene lost 7 bases and the J gene lost 3 bases, with 10 bases spanning the gap. Germline V gene sequence: CDR1 SNHLY, CDR2 FYNNEI. CDR3 length equals 13 residues. As DNA, the CDR3 is TGTGCCAGCATGTACACCGACAATCAGCCCCAGCATTTT. This sequence encodes CASMYTDNQPQHF. Looking up the rest from reference TRBV2 and TRBJ1-5 gives the full variable domain: EPEVTQTPSHQVTQMGQEVILRCVPISNHLYFYWYRQILGQKVEFLVSFYNNEISEKSEIFDDQFSVERPDGSNFTLKIRSTKLEDSAMYFCASMYTDNQPQHFGDGTRLSIL.